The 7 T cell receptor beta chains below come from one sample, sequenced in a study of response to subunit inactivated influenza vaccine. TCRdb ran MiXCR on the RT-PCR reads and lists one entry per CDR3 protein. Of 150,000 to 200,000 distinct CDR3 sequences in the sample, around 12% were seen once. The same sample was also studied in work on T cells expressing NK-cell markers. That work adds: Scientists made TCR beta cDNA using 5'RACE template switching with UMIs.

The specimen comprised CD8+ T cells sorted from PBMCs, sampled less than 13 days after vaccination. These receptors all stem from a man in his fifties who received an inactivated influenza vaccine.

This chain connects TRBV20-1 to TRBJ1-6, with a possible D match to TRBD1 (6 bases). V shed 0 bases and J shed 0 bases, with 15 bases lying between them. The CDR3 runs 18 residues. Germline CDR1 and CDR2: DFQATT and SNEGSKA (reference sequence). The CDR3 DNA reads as TGCAGTGCTAGAGATGTTGGGGGGCTTAGCTCCTATAATTCACCCCTCCACTTT. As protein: CSARDVGGLSSYNSPLHF.

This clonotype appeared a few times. The CDR3 bases are TGTGCCAGCCGGGGACTAGGCTCCTACGAGCAGTACTTC. Amino acids: CASRGLGSYEQYF. The rearrangement joins TRBV27 to TRBJ2-7, with TRBD2 identical over 8 bases. This CDR3 is 13 amino acids long. Unmatched junction bases numbered 3, after V lost 8 bases and J lost 0 bases. Germline V gene data show CDR1 as MNHEY and CDR2 as SMNVEV (reference sequence).

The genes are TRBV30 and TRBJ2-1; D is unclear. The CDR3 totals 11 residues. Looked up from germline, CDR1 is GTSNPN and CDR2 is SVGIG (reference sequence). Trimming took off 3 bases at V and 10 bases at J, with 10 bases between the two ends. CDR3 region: CAWSLVGEQFF. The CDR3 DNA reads TGTGCCTGGAGCCTCGTTGGGGAGCAGTTCTTC.

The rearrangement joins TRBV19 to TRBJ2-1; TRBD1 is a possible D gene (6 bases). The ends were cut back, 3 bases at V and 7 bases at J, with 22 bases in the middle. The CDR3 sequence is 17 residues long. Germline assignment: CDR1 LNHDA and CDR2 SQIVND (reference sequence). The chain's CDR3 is CASSIERLLTGPNEQFF. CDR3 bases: TGTGCCAGTAGTATTGAGCGCTTATTGACAGGACCGAATGAGCAGTTCTTC.

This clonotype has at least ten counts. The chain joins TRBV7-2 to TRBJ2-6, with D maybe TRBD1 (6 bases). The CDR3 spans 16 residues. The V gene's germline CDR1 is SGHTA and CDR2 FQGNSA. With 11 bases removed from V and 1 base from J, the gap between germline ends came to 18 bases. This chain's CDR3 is CAYKPRGGSGANVLTF. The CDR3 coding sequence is TGTGCCTACAAACCCCGAGGGGGATCTGGGGCCAACGTCCTGACTTTC. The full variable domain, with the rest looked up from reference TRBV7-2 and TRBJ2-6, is GAGVSQSPSNKVTEKGKDVELRCDPISGHTALYWYRQSLGQGLEFLIYFQGNSAPDKSGLPSDRFSAERTGGSVSTLTIQRTQQEDSAVYLCAYKPRGGSGANVLTFGAGSRLTVL.

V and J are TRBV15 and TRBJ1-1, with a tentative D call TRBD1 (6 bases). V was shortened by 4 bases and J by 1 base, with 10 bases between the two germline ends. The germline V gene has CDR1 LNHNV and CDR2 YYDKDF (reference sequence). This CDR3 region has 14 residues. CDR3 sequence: CATSILQGNTEAFF. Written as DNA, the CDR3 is TGTGCCACCAGCATACTACAGGGGAACACTGAAGCTTTCTTT.

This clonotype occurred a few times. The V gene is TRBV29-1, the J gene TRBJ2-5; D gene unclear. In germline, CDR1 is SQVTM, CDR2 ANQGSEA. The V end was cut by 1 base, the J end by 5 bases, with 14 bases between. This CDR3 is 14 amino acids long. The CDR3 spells CSVEVPLAQETQYF. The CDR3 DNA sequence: TGCAGCGTTGAAGTACCCTTGGCCCAGGAGACCCAGTACTTC.